What follows are 21 T cell receptor beta chains derived from one specimen sequenced in a study of blood T cell repertoires in COVID-19. Assay used: immunoSEQ multiplex PCR; TCRdb lists only in-frame clones, some missing. The sample shows 350,000 to 500,000 clones, roughly 90% of them seen only once. Sequencing input: PBMCs or T cells enriched from blood (not recorded which). The receptors stem from a young woman who had been exposed to COVID-19.

This clone was detected once. The rearrangement joins TRBV2 to TRBJ2-1; the match to TRBD1 covers 8 bases. Germline V gene sequence: CDR1 SNHLY, CDR2 FYNNEI. The CDR3 has 14 amino acids. The ends lost 1 base at V and 7 bases at J; junction bases unmatched: 3. The CDR3 DNA reads as TGTGCCAGCAGTGAAGTCCGACAGGGGAATGAGCAGTTCTTC. Translated: CASSEVRQGNEQFF.

The chain recombines TRBV11-3 with TRBJ1-2, with 8 bases fitting TRBD1. V dropped 5 bases and J dropped 1; count of bases not matched to a gene: 9. This CDR3 contains 16 residues. The germline CDR1 and CDR2 sequences are SGHNT and YENEEA. Here the CDR3 DNA reads TGTGCCAGCAGCACCAAGACAGGGGTTTGTAACTATGGCTACACCTTC. It encodes CASSTKTGVCNYGYTF.

The chain combines TRBV3-1 (or the pseudogene TRBV3-2) with TRBJ2-1, with 13 bases that match TRBD2. The V and J ends lost 4 bases and 7 bases, in that order; junction bases with no gene match: 4. The germline CDR1 and CDR2 sequences are LGHDT and YNNKEL (reference sequence). The CDR3 totals 15 residues. The CDR3 bases are TGTGCCAGCAGCCGGTGGACTAGCGGGAGTAATGAGCAGTTCTTC. It yields the protein CASSRWTSGSNEQFF.

The genes are TRBV6-5 and TRBJ2-7; the match to TRBD1 covers 10 bases. CDR3 size: 14 residues. V was clipped by 6 bases and J by 7 bases; unmatched bases: 9. From germline, CDR1 is MNHEY and CDR2 SVGAGI. In DNA form, the CDR3 reads TGTGCCAGCAGAACGACAGGGGGCCCAGTGGAGCAGTACTTC. This gives the protein CASRTTGGPVEQYF.

This chain links TRBV28 with TRBJ1-2; D is unclear. The germline V and J ends were trimmed by 2 bases and 1 base, with 5 bases remaining between them. CDR3 length: 13 residues. From germline, CDR1 is MDHEN and CDR2 SYDVKM. The CDR3 nucleotides are TGTGCCAGCAGTTTACCCAGTAACTATGGCTACACCTTC. It yields the protein CASSLPSNYGYTF.

V usage is TRBV7-2 and J usage is TRBJ2-3; D not certain. The CDR3 runs to 14 residues. The germline V and J ends were trimmed by 2 bases and 5 bases, with 11 bases remaining between them. Germline values: CDR1 SGHTA, CDR2 FQGNSA. CDR3 in amino acids: CASSLNRVEDTQYF. The CDR3 bases are TGTGCCAGCAGCTTAAACCGGGTAGAAGATACGCAGTATTTT.

The gene calls are TRBV2 and TRBJ1-1, with 8 bases aligning to TRBD1. V shed 7 bases and J 4 bases; nucleotides not matched to a gene: 8. Germline CDR1 reads SNHLY; CDR2 reads FYNNEI. This CDR3 comprises 14 residues. The CDR3 sequence is CASTQDRVGTEAFF. CDR3 nucleotide sequence: TGTGCCAGCACCCAGGACAGGGTCGGCACTGAAGCTTTCTTT.

This chain uses TRBV28 with TRBJ2-1, with 8 bases that match TRBD2. CDR1 is MDHEN and CDR2 is SYDVKM in the germline V gene. After removal of 7 bases from V and 0 bases from J, the junction contained 8 bases not matched to a gene. The CDR3 has 16 residues. The CDR3: CASTLERGSSYNEQFF. The CDR3 DNA follows: TGTGCCAGCACTTTGGAGCGGGGGAGCTCCTACAATGAGCAGTTCTTC.

The rearrangement joins TRBV28 to TRBJ1-1; 8 bases match TRBD1. The germline V gene has CDR1 MDHEN and CDR2 SYDVKM. CDR3 length equals 15 residues. Germline trimming cut 7 bases from V and 7 bases from J; bases unmatched to any gene: 14. CDR3 sequence reads: CASITWTGYSNEAFF. The CDR3 DNA sequence: TGTGCCAGCATCACTTGGACAGGGTATAGTAATGAAGCTTTCTTT.

The V and J genes are TRBV19 and TRBJ2-5, with D perhaps TRBD1 (6 bases). Germline CDR1 reads LNHDA; CDR2 reads SQIVND (reference sequence). The CDR3 has 14 residues. Trimming left V 3 bases short and J 2 bases short, with 10 bases between. Written as DNA, the CDR3 is TGTGCCAGTAGTATTTGGGGGCCTCAAGAGACCCAGTACTTC. Its translation: CASSIWGPQETQYF.

This rearrangement joins TRBV7-2 to TRBJ2-1; TRBD1 might be the D (6 bases). Between the trimmed V and J ends, which lost 6 bases and 0 bases, there was a span of 12 bases. Germline V gene lookup returns CDR1 SGHTA and CDR2 FQGNSA. There are 15 residues in the CDR3. Here the CDR3 reads CASSRQVSSYNEQFF. CDR3 DNA sequence: TGTGCCAGCAGTAGACAGGTGTCCTCCTACAATGAGCAGTTCTTC.

The genes are TRBV29-1 and TRBJ2-3, with TRBD2 matching 8 bases. J lost 1 base, V lost 4 bases, and 7 bases had no gene match. This CDR3 has 15 amino acids. The germline gives CDR1 SQVTM, CDR2 ANQGSEA. The CDR3: CSVVGSGKGTDTQYF. CDR3 DNA sequence: TGCAGCGTTGTGGGTAGCGGGAAGGGCACAGATACGCAGTATTTT.

The J gene is TRBJ1-4, the V gene TRBV5-1; 10 nucleotides align to TRBD1. Germline loops: CDR1 SGHRS, CDR2 YFSETQ. Trimming cost V 4 bases and J 0 bases; bases outside gene matches: 6. The CDR3 has 17 residues. The CDR3, as DNA: TGCGCCAGCAGCCCCTTGGGACAGGGGACAACTAATGAAAAACTGTTTTTT. Translation gives CASSPLGQGTTNEKLFF.

A remark on this clone: In the same sample, other DNA sequences code for this CDR3. V is TRBV18 and J is TRBJ1-6; no clear D. Germline V gene lookup returns CDR1 KGHSH and CDR2 LQKENI. The CDR3 is made up of 14 amino acids. Trimming took 2 bases from V and 5 from J, leaving 7 bases between them. CDR3 in amino acids: CASSPSGNNSPLHF. In DNA, the CDR3 is TGTGCCAGCTCACCAAGCGGGAATAATTCACCCCTCCACTTT.

The chain carries TRBV12-3 or TRBV12-4 and TRBJ1-2; D might be TRBD1 (5 bases). V lost 5 bases, J lost 4 bases, and 5 bases lay in between. CDR3 length: 11 amino acids. The CDR3 region has the DNA TGTGCCAGCAGTCAGGGCTATGGCTACACCTTC. This translates into CASSQGYGYTF.

The rearrangement joins TRBV6-6 to TRBJ1-6; a possible D gene is TRBD1 (6 bases). The germline V gene encodes CDR1 MNHNY and CDR2 SVGAGI (reference sequence). Trimming removed 3 bases at V and 8 bases at J, with 14 bases between. The CDR3 contains 15 residues. DNA for the CDR3: TGTGCCAGCAGTTATCAGGGGCCGCGGGATTCACCCCTCCACTTT. It encodes CASSYQGPRDSPLHF.

This chain joins TRBV3-1 (or the pseudogene TRBV3-2) and TRBJ2-3; D remains unclear. Germline CDR1 reads LGHDT; CDR2 reads YNNKEL (reference sequence). The CDR3 spans 14 residues. Trimming stripped 0 bases from V and 2 bases from J, with 6 bases between. The CDR3 bases are TGTGCCAGCAGCCAAGATTTGGCCACAGATACGCAGTATTTT. It is translated as CASSQDLATDTQYF.

This clone was counted only a few times. This chain uses TRBV14 with TRBJ1-2; TRBD1 is a possible D gene (6 bases). This CDR3 is 13 amino acids long. Germline CDR1 reads SGHDN; CDR2 reads FVKESK. The V end was cut by 4 bases, the J end by 7 bases, with 13 bases between. Here the CDR3 reads CASSLTDSSGYTF. The CDR3, as DNA: TGTGCCAGCAGCCTCACGGACAGCTCTGGCTACACCTTC.

This chain uses TRBV5-6 with TRBJ1-6; D perhaps matches TRBD1 (5 bases). Germline CDR1 SGHDT, CDR2 YYEEEE. Trimming removed 4 bases from V and 6 bases from J, with 11 bases in between. The CDR3 covers 14 residues. CDR3 protein: CASSTDSLNSPLHF. In nucleotides, the CDR3 is TGTGCCAGCAGCACAGACAGTCTTAATTCACCCCTCCACTTT.

In this sample, this clone turned up once. This rearrangement joins TRBV27 to TRBJ2-7, with D possibly matching TRBD1 (6 bases). Trimming shortened V by 5 bases and J by 7 bases, and 24 bases separated the two germline ends. This CDR3 has 16 residues. The germline V gene has CDR1 MNHEY and CDR2 SMNVEV (reference sequence). The CDR3 region has the DNA TGTGCCAGCAGTCCCACCAGCAGCCTCCCTCAGGGGGAGCAGTACTTC. This encodes CASSPTSSLPQGEQYF.

The rearrangement joins TRBV11-3 to TRBJ2-3; D remains ambiguous. This CDR3 is 12 amino acids long. Germline-derived CDR1 and CDR2 are SGHNT and YENEEA. V shed 3 bases and J shed 2 bases, with 3 bases lying between them. The CDR3 spells CASSFYTDTQYF. The DNA for the CDR3 is TGTGCCAGCAGCTTTTACACAGATACGCAGTATTTT.